This T cell receptor beta chain was sequenced for a study of blood T cells in healthy people across ages. General study results and limits: Correlation between TCR beta diversity and naive T cell percentage was strong.

The authors ran a second PCR of roughly 6 to 11 cycles using a sample-barcoded 5' primer and a J-beta primer mix. Tagging of each cDNA molecule was performed by a template-switch adaptor with 12 random nucleotides. TCRdb re-called the 5' RACE reads with MiXCR, one entry per CDR3 protein. The sample records about 1.6 million distinct CDR3 sequences, about 35% being singletons. This clonotype was recorded only once. Its antigen is as yet unknown. Germline lookup yields CDR1 LNHDA and CDR2 SQIVND (reference sequence). Trimming shortened V by 3 bases and J by 1 base, and 19 bases separated the two germline ends. The CDR3 sequence is 19 residues long.

Sequencing used blood. The chain uses TRBV19 and TRBJ2-6, with D tentatively TRBD1 (6 bases). The TCR comes from a woman aged 25 to 39 in good health. The chain's CDR3 is CASSIPQGSTTSGANVLTF. In DNA, the CDR3 is TGTGCCAGTAGTATCCCACAGGGCAGTACAACTTCTGGGGCCAACGTCCTGACTTTC.